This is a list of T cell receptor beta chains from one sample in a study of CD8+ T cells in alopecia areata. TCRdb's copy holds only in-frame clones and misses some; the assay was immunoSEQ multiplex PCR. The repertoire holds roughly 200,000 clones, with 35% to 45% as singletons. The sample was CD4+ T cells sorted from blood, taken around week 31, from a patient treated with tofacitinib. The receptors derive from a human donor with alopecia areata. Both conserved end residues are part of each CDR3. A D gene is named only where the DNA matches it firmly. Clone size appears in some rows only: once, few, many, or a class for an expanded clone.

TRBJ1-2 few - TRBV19 TGTGCCAGTCAAAAAGGGGAGGGGCGCTACACCTTC CASQKGEGRYTF
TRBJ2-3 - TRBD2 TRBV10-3 TGTGCCATCAGTGGACTAGCGCGGGGCACAGATACGCAGTATTTT CAISGLARGTDTQYF
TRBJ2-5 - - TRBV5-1 TGCGCCAGCAGCTTGGGAGCTAGCGCCCAAGGGGAGACCCAGTACTTC CASSLGASAQGETQYF
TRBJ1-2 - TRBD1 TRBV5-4 TGTGCCAGCAGCCTTTTTGTCGGACAGGGCTATGGCTACACCTTC CASSLFVGQGYGYTF
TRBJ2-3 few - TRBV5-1 TGCGCCAGCAACCTTCCTGGGGGAGATACGCAGTATTTT CASNLPGGDTQYF
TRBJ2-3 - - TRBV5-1 TGCGCCAGCAGCTTGCGGTTGGGGATCTCCGGCACAGATACGCAGTATTTT CASSLRLGISGTDTQYF
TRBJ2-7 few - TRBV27 TGTGCCAGCACCACTCGGAACTACGAGCAGTACTTC CASTTRNYEQYF
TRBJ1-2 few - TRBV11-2 TGTGCCAGCAGCTTATCCAGAGGCTACACCTTC CASSLSRGYTF
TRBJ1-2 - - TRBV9 TGTGCCAGCAGCGTAGGCCCGGGGGACTATGGCTACACCTTC CASSVGPGDYGYTF
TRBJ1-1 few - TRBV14 TGTGCCAGCAGCCAAGGGATCAACACTGAAGCTTTCTTT CASSQGINTEAFF
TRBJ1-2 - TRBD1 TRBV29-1 TGCAGCGTCCCACAGGGGTATGGCTACACCTTC CSVPQGYGYTF
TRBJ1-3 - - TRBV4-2 TGTGCCAGCAGCCAAGAGCTACGGGGGAGCTCTGGAAACACCATATATTTT CASSQELRGSSGNTIYF
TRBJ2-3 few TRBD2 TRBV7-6 TGTGCCAGCAGCTTAGCCCCCGGGAGGGTCGGGTCAGATACGCAGTATTTT CASSLAPGRVGSDTQYF
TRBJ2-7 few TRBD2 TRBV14 TGTGCCAGCAGCCGAGGAGCGGCGGGAGAGGACTACGAGCAGTACTTC CASSRGAAGEDYEQYF
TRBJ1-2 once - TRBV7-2 TGTGCCAGCAGCCAAGCTAACTATGGCTACACCTTC CASSQANYGYTF
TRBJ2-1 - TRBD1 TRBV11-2 TGTGCCAGCCGACACATAGGGGACAGAGGGGGCAAACAGCAGTTCTTC CASRHIGDRGGKQQFF
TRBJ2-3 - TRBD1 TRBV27 TGTGCCAGCAAGGGACAGGGCACAGATACGCAGTATTTT CASKGQGTDTQYF
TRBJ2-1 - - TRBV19 TGTGCCAGTAGTAATCAGGGTAGGAATGAGCAGTTCTTC CASSNQGRNEQFF
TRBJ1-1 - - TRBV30 TGTGCCTGGAGTCCGGGACTTGGGAACACTGAAGCTTTCTTT CAWSPGLGNTEAFF
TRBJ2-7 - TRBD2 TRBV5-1 TGCGCCAGCAGCTACGCAACGGGGACTAGCGGGAGTTCCTACGAGCAGTACTTC CASSYATGTSGSSYEQYF
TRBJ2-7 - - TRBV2 TGTGCCAGCACTACACAGGGTGGAGGACCCTACGAGCAGTACTTC CASTTQGGGPYEQYF
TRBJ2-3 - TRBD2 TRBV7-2 TGTGCCAGCAGCTTACCGGGGACTAGCGGGAACACAGATACGCAGTATTTT CASSLPGTSGNTDTQYF
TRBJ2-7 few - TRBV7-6 TGTGCCAGCAGCCCGACTCCCACCGGTTCTTTAGCCGAGCAGTACTTC CASSPTPTGSLAEQYF
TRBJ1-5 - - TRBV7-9 TGTGCCAGCAGCCCCGATGGGCGACAGCCCCAGCATTTT CASSPDGRQPQHF
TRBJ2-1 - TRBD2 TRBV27 TGTGCCAGCAGTCCTCGGGGGGGCCTCGGCAATGAGCAGTTCTTC CASSPRGGLGNEQFF